This T cell receptor (beta chain) emerged from a study of blood T cell repertoires in COVID-19. Clones were read by immunoSEQ multiplex PCR, and TCRdb kept only the in-frame ones, dropping some. This table holds roughly 240,000 clones, roughly 86% found once. V lost 4 bases to trimming and J lost 6 bases; unmatched junction nucleotides: 3. Per the germline V gene, CDR1 is SGHRS and CDR2 is YFSETQ. The CDR3 spans 15 residues. This rearrangement joins TRBV5-1 to TRBJ2-4; 14 nucleotides align to TRBD2. Sequences were obtained from peripheral blood. The source of this sequence is a woman older than 75 with COVID-19, enrolled during active disease. This chain's CDR3 is CASSQGLAGANIQYF. Here the CDR3 DNA reads TGCGCCAGCAGCCAGGGACTAGCGGGGGCAAACATTCAGTACTTC.